This T cell receptor (beta chain) stems from a study of metastatic and nonmetastatic thyroid tumors. Findings of the study overall: Significantly greater TCR beta diversity was reportedly found in malignant thyroid tumors than in benign nodules (in blood and tumor).

Germline loops: CDR1 DFQATT, CDR2 SNEGSKA (reference sequence). Trimming pared 1 base from V and 7 bases from J, leaving 19 bases between. This CDR3 comprises 16 residues. No patient had received any treatment before thyroid surgery. This clone was seen repeatedly, ten times or more. Its specificity is unknown. TCRdb reprocessed the PCR reads via MiXCR. The sample consists of some 39,000 clones, 16% of them appearing once. This receptor was identified in a female donor with papillary thyroid cancer or a benign thyroid nodule (not recorded which). Some clones in this sample may be carry-over from other donors' samples. V and J are TRBV20-1 and TRBJ1-4; D is possibly TRBD1 (5 bases). Source material: blood. The CDR3 sequence: CSARGVGPPVGEKLFF. The CDR3 DNA reads as TGCAGTGCTAGAGGGGTGGGACCCCCGGTTGGTGAAAAACTGTTTTTT.